The 9 T cell receptor beta chains below come from one sample, sequenced in a study of blood T cell repertoires in COVID-19. Assay used: immunoSEQ multiplex PCR; TCRdb lists only in-frame clones, some missing. Of about 350,000 clones listed, 88% are singletons. The sample was PBMCs or T cells enriched from blood (not recorded which). The receptors here all came from a woman in her 30s who had been exposed to COVID-19.

This rearrangement joins TRBV19 to TRBJ2-1, with TRBD1 matching 9 bases. This CDR3 is built from 15 residues. V was pared by 2 bases and J by 8 bases, with 7 bases of the junction left unmatched. Germline CDR1 is LNHDA and CDR2 is SQIVND (reference sequence). CDR3 nucleotide sequence: TGTGCCAGTAGTATACACGGCGGGACAGGGTATGAGCAGTTCTTC. Translation gives CASSIHGGTGYEQFF. Variable domain in full (rest from reference TRBV19 and TRBJ2-1): DGGITQSPKYLFRKEGQNVTLSCEQNLNHDAMYWYRQDPGQGLRLIYYSQIVNDFQKGDIAEGYSVSREKKESFPLTVTSAQKNPTAFYLCASSIHGGTGYEQFFGPGTRLTVL.

V usage is TRBV9 and J usage is TRBJ2-3; 7 positions match TRBD2. Germline V gene lookup returns CDR1 SGDLS and CDR2 YYNGEE. The junction had 4 bases not matched to a gene; V was cut back by 3 bases and J by 0 bases. This CDR3 has 15 residues. CDR3 nucleotide sequence: TGTGCCAGCAGCGGGGAGGGATCTAGCACAGATACGCAGTATTTT. This translates into CASSGEGSSTDTQYF.

The genes are TRBV10-1 and TRBJ2-2; TRBD1 matches 10 bases. V dropped 3 bases and J dropped 5; count of bases not matched to a gene: 6. The CDR3 runs to 16 residues. Germline V gene data show CDR1 as WNHNN and CDR2 as SYGVQD (reference sequence). The CDR3 sequence is CASSDSGQGETGELFF. The CDR3 nucleotides read TGCGCCAGCAGTGACTCAGGACAGGGGGAGACCGGGGAGCTGTTTTTT.

V is TRBV6-4 and J is TRBJ2-7; 11 bases agree with TRBD2. V was clipped by 4 bases and J by 3 bases; unmatched bases: 5. The CDR3 is 15 residues long. Germline V gene lookup returns CDR1 MRHNA and CDR2 SNTAGT. The CDR3, as DNA: TGTGCCAGCAGTGCCGGGACTAGCGGTTACTACGAGCAGTACTTC. It yields the protein CASSAGTSGYYEQYF.

Concerning this clone itself: Other DNA sequences from this sample encode an identical CDR3 as well. The chain carries TRBV12-3 or TRBV12-4 and TRBJ1-5; TRBD1 matches at 7 bases. This CDR3 is built from 13 residues. V was pared by 6 bases and J by 7 bases, with 6 bases of the junction left unmatched. The CDR3 bases are TGTGCCAGCAGCCTTGGAGGGGGCCAGCCCCAGCATTTT. Translated, it gives CASSLGGGQPQHF.

The CDR3 sequence: CASSRIAGGEQFF. DNA of the CDR3: TGTGCCAGTAGTAGAATAGCGGGCGGCGAGCAGTTCTTC. The chain has TRBV19 and TRBJ2-1; TRBD2 aligns across 7 bases. Per germline, CDR1 LNHDA and CDR2 SQIVND (reference sequence). V gave up 4 bases and J gave up 10 bases; unmatched junction bases: 7. The CDR3 contains 13 residues.

The chain recombines TRBV5-6 with TRBJ1-5; D unclear. Trimming removed 2 bases at V and 0 bases at J, with 12 bases between. Germline CDR1 SGHDT, CDR2 YYEEEE. The CDR3 has 16 residues. The CDR3 here is CASSFRVQHSNQPQHF. As DNA, the CDR3 is TGTGCCAGCAGCTTTCGTGTCCAACATAGCAATCAGCCCCAGCATTTT.

V usage is TRBV11-2 and J usage is TRBJ1-3; possibly TRBD1 for D (5 bases). In germline, CDR1 is SGHAT, CDR2 FQNNGV. The CDR3 extends over 15 amino acids. V gave up 0 bases and J gave up 4 bases, with 10 bases separating them. The CDR3 bases are TGTGCCAGCAGCTTAGAAGGCAGGGTCGGAAACACCATATATTTT. Translation gives CASSLEGRVGNTIYF. The full variable domain, completed using reference TRBV11-2 and TRBJ1-3, is EAGVAQSPRYKIIEKRQSVAFWCNPISGHATLYWYQQILGQGPKLLIQFQNNGVVDDSQLPKDRFSAERLKGVDSTLKIQPAKLEDSAVYLCASSLEGRVGNTIYFGEGSWLTVV.

This clone was detected only a few times. The chain links TRBV21-1 to TRBJ1-2; whether TRBD1, the table's D call, matches the DNA was not checked. TRBV21-1 is shown as a pseudogene. This CDR3 has 16 residues. CDR3 protein: CASSSLGQGINYGYTF. The CDR3 DNA follows: TGTGCCAGCAGTTCTTTGGGACAGGGTATTAACTATGGCTACACCTTC.